The entry below gives a single TCR beta chain sequence along with its context. The antigen is undetermined. The data stem from a study of cytomegalovirus exposure and HLA in healthy donors. About the research overall: Drawn from HLA-typed donors, approximately 86 million unique TCRs were held in an early data release.

Study-level results: Previous analysis showed most TCR beta V segments were productive about 87% or about 30% of the time. The CMV antigen specificity of a few CMV-associated chains was confirmed through in vitro analysis.

13 Jbeta primers and 60 Vbeta primers were used for the PCR. Original data processing: An analysis that came later counted some 80 million unique TCR beta chains, around 12 million shared. Measured with immunoSEQ multiplex PCR; TCRdb has only the in-frame clones, and not every one. The DNA was the basis for D and trimming; V, J and clone size are from that table. Of about 89,000 clones listed, 86% are singletons. Trimming stripped 4 bases from V and 7 bases from J, with 11 bases between. The germline V gene encodes CDR1 LNHDA and CDR2 SQIVND (reference sequence). This CDR3 is built from 13 residues. The chain couples TRBV19 to TRBJ1-5; D is perhaps TRBD1 (5 bases). This receptor was identified in a man younger than 45 in good health and CMV-seropositive. The material sequenced was PBMCs. The CDR3 DNA follows: TGTGCCAGTAGTAGAGACAGAGGGCAGCCCCAGCATTTT. The encoded protein is CASSRDRGQPQHF.